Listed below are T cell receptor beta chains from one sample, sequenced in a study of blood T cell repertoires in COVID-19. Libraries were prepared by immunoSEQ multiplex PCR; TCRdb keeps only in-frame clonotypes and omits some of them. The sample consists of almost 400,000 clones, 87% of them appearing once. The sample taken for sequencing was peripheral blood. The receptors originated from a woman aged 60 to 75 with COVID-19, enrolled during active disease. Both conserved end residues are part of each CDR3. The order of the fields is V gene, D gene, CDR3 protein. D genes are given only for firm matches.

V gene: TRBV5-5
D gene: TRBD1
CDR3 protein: CASIQGQGWYEQYF

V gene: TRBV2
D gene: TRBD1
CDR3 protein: CASTVDRGAEQFF

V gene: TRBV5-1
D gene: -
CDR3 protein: CASSLVTGSQETQYF

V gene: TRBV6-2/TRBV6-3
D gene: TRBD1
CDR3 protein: CASSYSSPGGSYNEQFF

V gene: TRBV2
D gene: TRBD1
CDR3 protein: CASRGQGDYGYTF

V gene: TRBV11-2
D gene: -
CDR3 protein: CASSFQGGVDNIQYF

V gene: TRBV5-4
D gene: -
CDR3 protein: CASSAQGNNEKLFF

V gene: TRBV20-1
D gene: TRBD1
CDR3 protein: CSASAQGAGYEQYF

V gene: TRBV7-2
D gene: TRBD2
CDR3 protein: CASSASGLAGYEQYF

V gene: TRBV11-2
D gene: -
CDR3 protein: CASSLEIQGGTQYF

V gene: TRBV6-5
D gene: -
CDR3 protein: CASTGDRHEQYF

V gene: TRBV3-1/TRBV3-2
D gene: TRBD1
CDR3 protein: CASSQGTGWPTEAFF

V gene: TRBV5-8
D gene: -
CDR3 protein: CASSLALGHLSYEQYF

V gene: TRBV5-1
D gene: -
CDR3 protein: CASSLAGMGNQPQHF

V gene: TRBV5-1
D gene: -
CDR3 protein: CASSSLAGTVNEQFF

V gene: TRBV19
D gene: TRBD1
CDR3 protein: CASSIGQGAIETQYF

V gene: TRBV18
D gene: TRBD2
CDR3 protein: CASSTKQLAIADTQYF

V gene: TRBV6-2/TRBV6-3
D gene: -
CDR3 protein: CASSYSSLAGRSYEQYF

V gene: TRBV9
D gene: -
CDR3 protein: CASSVGFSTDTQYF

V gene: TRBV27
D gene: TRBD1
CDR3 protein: CASSPTGANNEKLFF

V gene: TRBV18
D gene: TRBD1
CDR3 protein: CASSPYRGGSYEQYF

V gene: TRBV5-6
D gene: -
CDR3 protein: CASSFGSEWEETQYF

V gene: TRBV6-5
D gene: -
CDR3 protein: CASKSDSNYGYTF

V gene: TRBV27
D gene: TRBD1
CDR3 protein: CASSIDRGGYTEAFF

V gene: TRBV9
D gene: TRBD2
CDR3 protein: CASSGGTSGLETQYF

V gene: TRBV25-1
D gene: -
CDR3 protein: CASQGLSTDTQYF

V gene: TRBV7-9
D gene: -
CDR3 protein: CASSLGFSGEETQYF

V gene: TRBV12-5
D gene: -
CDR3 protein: CASGNGQLEAFF

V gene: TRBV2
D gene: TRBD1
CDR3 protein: CASTLQGINTEAFF

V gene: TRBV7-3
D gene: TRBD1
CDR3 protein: CASSSYPDRANYLGYTF

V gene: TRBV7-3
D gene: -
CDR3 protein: CASSFTGGYTDTQYF

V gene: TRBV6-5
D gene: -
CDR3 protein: CASKVAGTEAFF

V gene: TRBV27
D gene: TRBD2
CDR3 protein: CASSPSRAGGQETQYF

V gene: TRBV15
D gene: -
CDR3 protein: CATSTGRNWFGQYF

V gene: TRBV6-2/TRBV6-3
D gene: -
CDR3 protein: CASSDRRNEQFF